These T cell receptor beta chains were read from a single sample in a study of blood T cells in healthy people across ages. MiXCR was run by TCRdb on the 5' RACE reads, yielding one entry per CDR3 protein. The sample lists about 1.4 million distinct CDR3 sequences, around 55% seen once, with about 6.7% in the top ten. Sample: blood. The receptors derive from a man between 18 and 35 years old in good health. CDR3s include the opening cysteine and the closing phenylalanine or tryptophan. Fields, in order: D gene, J gene, V gene, clone size, CDR3 DNA, CDR3 protein. The D gene is left open where the match is weak. The size of a clone is reported for some rows only, either as once, few or many, or as a class for expanded clones.

TRBD2 | TRBJ2-1 | TRBV20-1 | NA | TGCAGTGCTAGCCCACCGGGACTAGCGGGGGACAGCTCCTACAATGAGCAGTTCTTC | CSASPPGLAGDSSYNEQFF
TRBD1 | TRBJ2-7 | TRBV28 | NA | TGTGCCAACAGGGGAACCCTGGACGAGCAGTACTTC | CANRGTLDEQYF
TRBD2 | TRBJ2-1 | TRBV4-2 | few | TGTGCCAGCAGCCAGGGGGGTAGCGGGGCCCAAGATGGTGAGCAGTTCTTC | CASSQGGSGAQDGEQFF
NA | TRBJ1-1 | TRBV25-1 | few | TGTGCCAGCAGTGAATTTGAGGGAAGTACTGAAGCTTTCTTT | CASSEFEGSTEAFF
TRBD2 | TRBJ2-4 | TRBV10-3 | NA | TGTGCCATCAGTGGAGTGCAGCGGGACTACGAGCCGTACTTC | CAISGVQRDYEPYF
TRBD1 | TRBJ2-7 | TRBV18 | NA | TGTGCCAGCTCCCAGGGACAGGGGGCCACTCACGAGCAGTACTTC | CASSQGQGATHEQYF
NA | TRBJ1-2 | TRBV18 | NA | TGTGCCAGCTCACCACTATCACTGGGCTACGGCTACACCTTC | CASSPLSLGYGYTF
NA | TRBJ1-2 | TRBV6-6 | few | TGTGCCAGCAGTTACTCGCACCATGGCTACACCTTC | CASSYSHHGYTF
NA | TRBJ1-1 | TRBV6-5 | NA | TGTGCCAGCAGTTACATGCCCATGAACACTGAAGCTTTCTTT | CASSYMPMNTEAFF
NA | TRBJ2-1 | TRBV6-2/TRBV6-3 | NA | TGTGCCAGCAGTTACTCTTTTGGGAGTGAGCAGTTCTTC | CASSYSFGSEQFF
TRBD2 | TRBJ2-3 | TRBV6-1 | NA | TGTGCCAGCAGTACTAGCGCTACGCAGTATTTT | CASSTSATQYF
NA | TRBJ1-1 | TRBV27 | few | TGTGCCAGCGGGGAGTTCCCTGAAGCTTTCTTT | CASGEFPEAFF
TRBD2 | TRBJ2-1 | TRBV6-5 | NA | TGTGCCAGCAGTTACGGTAGCGGGGGAGACTCCTACAATGAGCAGTTCTTC | CASSYGSGGDSYNEQFF
NA | TRBJ1-2 | TRBV6-2/TRBV6-3 | NA | TGTGCCAGCAGTTACTCCAGTCAGGGACCTACAACGGATGGCTACACCTTC | CASSYSSQGPTTDGYTF
TRBD1 | TRBJ2-1 | TRBV6-5 | NA | TGTGCCAGCAGTTACCCGACAGGGGGTGAGGATGAGCAGTTCTTC | CASSYPTGGEDEQFF
NA | TRBJ2-2 | TRBV12-3/TRBV12-4 | few | TGTGCCAGCAGTTTTGAAGGAGGGGTAGCCGGGGAGCTGTTTTTT | CASSFEGGVAGELFF
TRBD1 | TRBJ2-5 | TRBV4-1 | NA | TGCGCCAGCAGCCACCGGACAGGTACCCAAGAGACCCAGTACTTC | CASSHRTGTQETQYF
TRBD1 | TRBJ2-1 | TRBV20-1 | NA | TGCAGTGCTAGATTAACAGGGGTCCCTTTATACAATGAGCAGTTCTTC | CSARLTGVPLYNEQFF
NA | TRBJ2-4 | TRBV20-1 | NA | TGCAGTGCTAGAGATGTACCGAAACTAGCCAAAAACATTCAGTACTTC | CSARDVPKLAKNIQYF
NA | TRBJ2-3 | TRBV15 | NA | TGTGCCACCAGCGTAAACACAGATACGCAGTATTTT | CATSVNTDTQYF
TRBD2 | TRBJ2-7 | TRBV7-2 | few | TGTGCCAGCAGCTTAGGAGGGGAGGGACGTGGGGAGCAGTACTTC | CASSLGGEGRGEQYF
TRBD2 | TRBJ2-3 | TRBV2 | NA | TGTGCCAGCAGTGGGGCTAGCGGAGGCACAGATACGCAGTATTTT | CASSGASGGTDTQYF
NA | TRBJ1-1 | TRBV5-1 | NA | TGCGCCAGCAGCGAAGGGGACCGTATGAACACTGAAGCTTTCTTT | CASSEGDRMNTEAFF
NA | TRBJ2-1 | TRBV20-1 | NA | TGCAGTGCTAGTCCAAACAATGAGCAGTTCTTC | CSASPNNEQFF
TRBD2 | TRBJ2-5 | TRBV15 | NA | TGTGCCACCAGCAGAGATCCAAGCGGGAGGGAGACCCAGTACTTC | CATSRDPSGRETQYF
NA | TRBJ2-7 | TRBV29-1 | NA | TGCAGCGTTGCGGGGGGCTTGAGCGAGCAGTACTTC | CSVAGGLSEQYF
TRBD1 | TRBJ2-1 | TRBV12-3/TRBV12-4 | NA | TGTGCCAGCAGTTCCACCCGGGACAGTGCCTACAATGAGCAGTTCTTC | CASSSTRDSAYNEQFF
NA | TRBJ2-5 | TRBV6-5 | NA | TGTGCCAGCAGCCCAAGAGAGGCTTCGGGAGACACCCAGTACTTC | CASSPREASGDTQYF
NA | TRBJ1-5 | TRBV6-2/TRBV6-3 | NA | TGTGCCAGCAGTTACCCCACTCCAGGGGGCAATCAGCCCCAGCATTTT | CASSYPTPGGNQPQHF
NA | TRBJ1-4 | TRBV2 | NA | TGTGCCAGCAGCGACAGCGGGCTATCGAGGGAAAAACTGTTTTTT | CASSDSGLSREKLFF
NA | TRBJ2-7 | TRBV6-6 | NA | TGTGCCAGCTCCGTGACTCAAATCTCCTACGAGCAGTACTTC | CASSVTQISYEQYF
TRBD2 | TRBJ2-5 | TRBV10-2 | NA | TGCGCCAGCAGTGAACTGGCGGGAGGGCACAAGGAATGGTACTTC | CASSELAGGHKEWYF
TRBD1 | TRBJ1-5 | TRBV7-2 | once | TGTGCCAGCAGGGAACAAAAAGGGGGCCGCAATCAGCCCCAGCATTTT | CASREQKGGRNQPQHF
NA | TRBJ2-7 | TRBV18 | NA | TGTGCCAGCTCACCGCGACCCTATTCTGAGCAGTACTTC | CASSPRPYSEQYF
NA | TRBJ2-7 | TRBV28 | few | TGTGCCAGCAGGCCCGCCCTAGGGGACTACGAGCAGTACTTC | CASRPALGDYEQYF